The 22 T cell receptor beta chains below were found in one sample sequenced in a study of cytomegalovirus exposure and HLA in healthy donors. Primers included in the PCR were 60 Vbeta and 13 Jbeta primers. The protocol was immunoSEQ multiplex PCR, while the TCRdb copy is restricted to in-frame clones and leaves out a portion. The profile shows 150,000 or so clones, roughly 79% of them singletons. Sequenced: PBMCs. Receptors were obtained from a woman between 40 and 55 years old in good health and CMV-seropositive.

This chain connects TRBV5-1 to TRBJ1-6; D unresolved. The CDR3 loop spans 13 amino acids. The V gene lost 4 bases and the J gene lost 7 bases, with 9 bases spanning the gap. Per the germline V gene, CDR1 is SGHRS and CDR2 is YFSETQ. Here the CDR3 DNA reads TGCGCCAGCAGCATGGGAGGAAATTCACCCCTCCACTTT. It specifies CASSMGGNSPLHF.

This chain uses TRBV6-5 with TRBJ1-5; D not certain. CDR1 MNHEY and CDR2 SVGAGI come from the germline V gene. Trimming removed 6 bases from V and 1 base from J, with 13 bases in between. This CDR3 contains 15 residues. CDR3 nucleotides: TGTGCCAGCAGCTCGGGAGGCGTCAGCAATCAGCCCCAGCATTTT. Protein sequence: CASSSGGVSNQPQHF.

The chain combines TRBV5-1 with TRBJ2-2; TRBD2 agrees at 13 bases. Germline CDR1 reads SGHRS; CDR2 reads YFSETQ. The CDR3 contains 16 residues. Losses at the gene ends were 7 bases for V and 5 bases for J; bases not matched to a gene: 8. The CDR3 protein is CASGGLAGARTGELFF. CDR3 DNA sequence: TGCGCCAGCGGCGGACTAGCGGGGGCCCGGACCGGGGAGCTGTTTTTT.

The V gene is TRBV4-2, the J gene TRBJ2-7; D unclear. CDR3 length equals 14 residues. Germline-derived CDR1 and CDR2 are LGHNA and YNFKEQ. V lost 0 bases to trimming and J lost 2 bases, with 8 bases between them. CDR3 region: CASSQERLTYEQYF. DNA for the CDR3: TGTGCCAGCAGCCAAGAACGGTTAACCTACGAGCAGTACTTC.

The chain combines TRBV4-2 with TRBJ2-1; 11 positions match TRBD2. The germline gives CDR1 LGHNA, CDR2 YNFKEQ. After removal of 0 bases from V and 1 base from J, the junction contained 8 bases not matched to a gene. This CDR3 has 19 amino acids. CDR3 loop: CASSQEGLAGGPSYNEQFF. The CDR3, as DNA: TGTGCCAGCAGCCAAGAGGGGCTAGCGGGGGGCCCATCCTACAATGAGCAGTTCTTC.

For the CDR3, the DNA is TGTGCCAGCAGCTTCGGGGTATACGGAGAGACCCAGTACTTC. This translates into CASSFGVYGETQYF. This sequence joins TRBV11-1 and TRBJ2-5; a possible D gene is TRBD2 (5 bases). The V end lost 3 bases, the J end lost 4 bases, and 12 bases lay between the germline ends. CDR1 and CDR2 from the germline V gene are SGHAT and FQDESV (reference sequence). There are 14 residues in the CDR3. Filled out from reference TRBV11-1 and TRBJ2-5, the complete variable domain reads EAEVAQSPRYKITEKSQAVAFWCDPISGHATLYWYRQILGQGPELLVQFQDESVVDDSQLPKDRFSAERLKGVDSTLKIQPAELGDSAMYLCASSFGVYGETQYFGPGTRLLVL.

CDR3 sequence reads: CASSQTGRKDKQYF. CDR3 nucleotides: TGTGCCAGCAGTCAGACAGGGCGCAAGGACAAGCAGTACTTC. This chain links TRBV6-5 with TRBJ2-7, with 7 bases fitting TRBD1. CDR3 length: 14 amino acids. The germline CDR1 and CDR2 sequences are MNHEY and SVGAGI. J was trimmed by 8 bases and V by 5 bases; bases with no gene match: 12.

DNA of the CDR3: TGTGCCAGCAGCCCAGTGGGAACTAGCGGGGACGAGCAGTTCTTC. Amino acid sequence: CASSPVGTSGDEQFF. The V gene is TRBV7-9, the J gene TRBJ2-1; 10 positions agree with TRBD2. Germline values: CDR1 SEHNR, CDR2 FQNEAQ (reference sequence). This CDR3 comprises 15 residues. Trimming cost V 5 bases and J 10 bases; bases outside gene matches: 11.

CDR3 loop: CAISAQRGGWGEQFF. The CDR3 coding sequence is TGTGCCATCAGTGCTCAGCGGGGGGGCTGGGGTGAGCAGTTCTTC. J is TRBJ2-1 and V is TRBV10-3; 10 bases match TRBD2. Germline-derived CDR1 and CDR2 are ENHRY and SYGVKD. The CDR3 is 15 residues long. V lost 4 bases to trimming and J lost 9 bases; unmatched junction nucleotides: 9.

The rearrangement uses TRBV2 and TRBJ2-2; no clear D. Germline loops: CDR1 SNHLY, CDR2 FYNNEI. CDR3 length: 13 residues. Trimming stripped 6 bases from V and 4 bases from J, with 9 bases between. This CDR3 reads CASRTLFTGELFF. DNA of the CDR3: TGTGCCAGCAGGACACTTTTCACCGGGGAGCTGTTTTTT.

The chain has TRBV7-7 and TRBJ1-3; 7 bases are a match to TRBD1. The CDR3 contains 15 residues. The trim removed 5 bases at V and 9 bases at J, leaving 13 bases unmatched. Germline-derived CDR1 and CDR2 are SSHAT and FNYEAQ (reference sequence). In DNA, the CDR3 is TGTGCCAGCAGCCCCCTGGACCGGGACAGTGGCACCATATATTTT. Its protein product is CASSPLDRDSGTIYF.

The chain recombines TRBV9 with TRBJ1-5, with a possible D match to TRBD1 (5 bases). The germline V gene encodes CDR1 SGDLS and CDR2 YYNGEE. This CDR3 region has 16 residues. Trimming took 3 bases from V and 5 from J, leaving 18 bases between them. CDR3 loop: CASSGTTAGWDQPQHF. The CDR3 coding sequence is TGTGCCAGCAGCGGGACGACAGCAGGGTGGGATCAGCCCCAGCATTTT.

This chain connects TRBV28 to TRBJ1-2; unclear D gene. V was pared by 2 bases and J by 1 base, with 8 bases between. Per germline, CDR1 MDHEN and CDR2 SYDVKM. The CDR3 contains 14 residues. This CDR3 is CASSLLASNYGYTF. In nucleotides, the CDR3 is TGTGCCAGCAGTTTACTGGCCAGTAACTATGGCTACACCTTC.

This chain links TRBV9 with TRBJ2-7, with 10 bases that match TRBD2. The J segment lost 4 bases and the V segment lost 2 bases, leaving 9 bases of the junction unmatched. The CDR3 is 16 amino acids. The germline CDR1 and CDR2 sequences are SGDLS and YYNGEE. CDR3 sequence (DNA): TGTGCCAGCAGCGTCAGCCCTAGCGGGGGACGTTACGAGCAGTACTTC. Its protein is CASSVSPSGGRYEQYF.

The DNA of the CDR3 is TGTGCCATCCGCGGACAGGGGAGGGGGGAGACCCAGTACTTC. Translating gives CAIRGQGRGETQYF. V is TRBV10-3 and J is TRBJ2-5; TRBD1 matches at 9 bases. CDR1 ENHRY and CDR2 SYGVKD come from the germline V gene. The CDR3 runs 14 residues. V lost 8 bases to trimming and J lost 5 bases; unmatched junction nucleotides: 9.

This chain links TRBV13 with TRBJ1-2; TRBD1 is a possible D gene (5 bases). The ends were cut back, 3 bases at V and 3 bases at J, with 11 bases in the middle. Germline CDR1 reads PRHDT; CDR2 reads FYEKMQ (reference sequence). This CDR3 has 14 residues. CDR3 sequence (DNA): TGTGCCAGCAGCTTTAGGGGTATCGACTATGGCTACACCTTC. The encoded protein is CASSFRGIDYGYTF.

This chain uses TRBV13 with TRBJ2-3, with TRBD1 as a possible D gene (6 bases). Germline V CDR1 and CDR2: PRHDT, FYEKMQ (reference sequence). The V and J ends lost 4 bases and 12 bases respectively, with 17 bases between them. There are 13 residues in the CDR3. CDR3 nucleotide sequence: TGTGCCAGCAGCTCGCAGGGGACGCAAATCCAGTATTTT. Translating gives CASSSQGTQIQYF.

The genes are TRBV10-1 and TRBJ2-7; TRBD1 agrees at 8 bases. Germline V gene data show CDR1 as WNHNN and CDR2 as SYGVQD (reference sequence). Losses at the gene ends were 6 bases for V and 1 base for J; bases not matched to a gene: 8. The CDR3 is made up of 15 amino acids. The CDR3 nucleotides are TGCGCCAGCAGCCTCGGGACAGGACCTTCCTACGAGCAGTACTTC. It encodes CASSLGTGPSYEQYF.

This chain connects TRBV10-3 to TRBJ2-1; 11 bases map to TRBD2. The CDR3 loop spans 16 amino acids. J lost 7 bases, V lost 3 bases, and 8 bases had no gene match. CDR1 and CDR2 from the germline V gene are ENHRY and SYGVKD. CDR3 sequence reads: CAISDGLAGGGNEQFF. In DNA, the CDR3 is TGTGCCATCAGTGACGGGCTAGCGGGGGGTGGGAATGAGCAGTTCTTC.

Points on this clone: At the DNA level, this CDR3 is encoded by other sequences in the same sample as well. The chain is built from TRBV9 and TRBJ1-2; 7 positions agree with TRBD1. The CDR3 is 14 residues long. Germline V gives CDR1 SGDLS, CDR2 YYNGEE. The V and J ends lost 0 bases and 2 bases, in that order; junction bases with no gene match: 1. The CDR3 DNA follows: TGTGCCAGCAGCGTAGCAGGGGGAAACTATGGCTACACCTTC. Protein sequence: CASSVAGGNYGYTF.

In its sample, this clone was seen once. The gene calls are TRBV9 and TRBJ1-1; maybe TRBD1 (6 bases). CDR1 is SGDLS, CDR2 YYNGEE, per germline. The CDR3 spans 17 residues. V gave up 3 bases and J gave up 4 bases, with 22 bases separating them. The CDR3 loop reads CASSAPETGVIVTEAFF. CDR3 sequence (DNA): TGTGCCAGCAGCGCGCCTGAGACAGGTGTAATTGTCACTGAAGCTTTCTTT.

The J gene is TRBJ2-7, the V gene TRBV30; 8 bases line up with TRBD2. Germline assignment: CDR1 GTSNPN and CDR2 SVGIG (reference sequence). J gave up 3 bases and V 3 bases, and 7 bases lay outside the gene matches. The CDR3 has 14 residues. The CDR3 DNA follows: TGTGCCTGGAGCCCCGGGGGGGTTGTCTACGAGCAGTACTTC. Residues: CAWSPGGVVYEQYF.